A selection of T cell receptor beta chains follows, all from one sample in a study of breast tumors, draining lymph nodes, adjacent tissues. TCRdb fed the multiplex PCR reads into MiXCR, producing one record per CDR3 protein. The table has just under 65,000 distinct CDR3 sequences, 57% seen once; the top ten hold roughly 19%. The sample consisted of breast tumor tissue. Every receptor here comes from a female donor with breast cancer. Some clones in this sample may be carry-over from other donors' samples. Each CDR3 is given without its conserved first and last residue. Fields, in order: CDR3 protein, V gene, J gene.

ATRGERVGELF,TRBV15,TRBJ2-2
ASSPEINYNSPLH,TRBV5-4,TRBJ1-6
ASSEPRTVKPTGQY,TRBV6-1,TRBJ2-7
SARAQGAVTEAF,TRBV20-1,TRBJ1-1
ASSEFGTSGRGRTGELF,TRBV2,TRBJ2-2
SASPPGPPH,TRBV20-1,TRBJ1-6
ASSQELGWDEKLF,TRBV4-2,TRBJ1-4
ASSRTSLYEQY,TRBV7-8,TRBJ2-7
ASSLFPGARAGTQY,TRBV7-8,TRBJ2-5
ATSVDSNQPQH,TRBV24-1,TRBJ1-5
ASSLTTSGRAGQF,TRBV7-9,TRBJ2-1
ASGGGTGANSPLH,TRBV2,TRBJ1-6
ASSLRQATETQY,TRBV5-5,TRBJ2-5
ASNLNRGSGYT,TRBV2,TRBJ1-2
ASRPQETSNEQF,TRBV7-2,TRBJ2-1
ASSRGVEAF,TRBV18,TRBJ1-1
ASSYRSYEQY,TRBV12-3/TRBV12-4,TRBJ2-7
SAGPGSHEKY,TRBV20-1,TRBJ2-7
ASSSLFRQGWNEQY,TRBV11-2,TRBJ2-7
SVEVWDGDYGYTFGSGTQY,TRBV29-1,TRBJ2-5
AISGQEINSPLH,TRBV10-3,TRBJ1-6
AGGRTTGELF,TRBV11-2,TRBJ2-2
ASSLGVAGGDETQY,TRBV7-2,TRBJ2-5
ASSEQGTNSPLH,TRBV25-1,TRBJ1-6
ASSPGLAAQETQY,TRBV2,TRBJ2-5
ATSRIKKSPKQPQH,TRBV15,TRBJ1-5
ASSSQVTGELF,TRBV7-9,TRBJ2-2
ASSYSDRWNSNQPQH,TRBV7-8,TRBJ1-5
ASSSADGPGEQY,TRBV7-9,TRBJ2-7
CARDWKQGPYEQY,TRBV20-1,TRBJ2-7
ASSFEGSGNTIY,TRBV5-1,TRBJ1-3
ASGLPDRGPPYEQY,TRBV11-2,TRBJ2-7
ASSLGSTGTPT,TRBV7-8,TRBJ2-7
ASSESRRGPYEQY,TRBV10-2,TRBJ2-7
SARLWGADTQY,TRBV20-1,TRBJ2-3
ASSLAQGNSPLH,TRBV7-6,TRBJ1-6
ATSRDRGAYGYT,TRBV15,TRBJ1-2
ASSLAGGSYNEQF,TRBV12-3/TRBV12-4,TRBJ2-1
ASSLRGLDVQGSSNQPQH,TRBV28,TRBJ1-5
ASSPHSSVRSYEQY,TRBV6-6,TRBJ2-7
ASSLGGQGDTQY,TRBV7-9,TRBJ2-3
SLDAGGISCGYT,TRBV29-1,TRBJ1-2
ASSFETGFGYT,TRBV5-8,TRBJ1-2